The rows below give T cell receptor beta chains drawn from one sample of a study of cytomegalovirus exposure and HLA in healthy donors. Data came from immunoSEQ multiplex PCR; TCRdb stores just in-frame clones and leaves some out. Here the sample spans approximately 68,000 clones, around 80% being singletons. Sequencing input: PBMCs. The source is a woman aged 30 to 39 in good health and CMV-seropositive. The CDR3 runs from the conserved cysteine through the conserved F or W. The D gene is left open where the match is weak. Rows may omit the clone size; those that give it use once, few, many or a size class.

j_call,clone_size,d_call,v_call,cdr3_nt,cdr3_aa
TRBJ2-1,once,-,TRBV25-1,TGTGCCAGCAGACAGGTACCTGGCAATGAGCAGTTCTTC,CASRQVPGNEQFF
TRBJ2-7,once,TRBD2,TRBV7-2,TGTGCCAGCAGCCGGACTAGCGGGGGATTAAGGGAGCAGTACTTC,CASSRTSGGLREQYF
TRBJ1-5,-,-,TRBV6-6,TGTGCCAGCAGTTACCCCCAGGGCCAAGGGGGTCAGCCCCAGCATTTT,CASSYPQGQGGQPQHF
TRBJ2-2,-,TRBD2,TRBV7-9,TGTGCCAGCAGCCCTGGGGGGGCCGGGGAGCTGTTTTTT,CASSPGGAGELFF
TRBJ2-5,-,TRBD1,TRBV11-2,TGTGCCAGCAGCTTCCCCACAGGGGGCGTGGAGACCCAGTACTTC,CASSFPTGGVETQYF
TRBJ2-7,-,-,TRBV6-6,TGTGCCAGCAGTCCCTCTAGGAGCGAGCAGTACTTC,CASSPSRSEQYF
TRBJ2-1,-,TRBD2,TRBV2,TGTGCCAGCAGGGAACTAGCGGGAGGGCTTCGCTCCTACAATGAGCAGTTCTTC,CASRELAGGLRSYNEQFF
TRBJ2-5,-,TRBD2,TRBV7-9,TGTGCCAGCAGTATTAGCGGGAGTGAGACCCAGTACTTC,CASSISGSETQYF
TRBJ2-5,-,TRBD2,TRBV4-3,TGCGCCAGCAGCCAAGATCCACGAGCGGGAGGGCAGGAGCAGTACTTC,CASSQDPRAGGQEQYF
TRBJ1-1,-,-,TRBV5-1,TGCGCCAGCAGCTTGGGCCCCCTGGGAGGCTCCTATGAAGCTTTCTTT,CASSLGPLGGSYEAFF
TRBJ2-1,once,TRBD2,TRBV23-1,TGCGCCAGCAGTCACGAGGGACTAGCGGGAGCCTACAATGAGCAGTTCTTC,CASSHEGLAGAYNEQFF
TRBJ2-3,-,TRBD1,TRBV9,TGTGCCAGCAGCCCAAGGACAGGGGAAGATACGCAGTATTTT,CASSPRTGEDTQYF
TRBJ1-2,-,-,TRBV14,TGTGCCAGCAGCCAAGATCTGGAGGGAGGCTACACCTTC,CASSQDLEGGYTF
TRBJ2-7,-,-,TRBV29-1,TGCAGCGTTTCCCAGGGGCGCTCCTACGAGCAGTACTTC,CSVSQGRSYEQYF
TRBJ1-3,once,-,TRBV9,TGTGCCAGCAGCGTAGTGCCAGGGGGAAACACCATATATTTT,CASSVVPGGNTIYF
TRBJ1-3,-,-,TRBV30,TGTGCCTGGAGTGCGACAAGGGGAAACACCATATATTTT,CAWSATRGNTIYF
TRBJ2-1,few,-,TRBV2,TGTGCCAGCAGTACGAGCGGGCTTGAGCAGTTCTTC,CASSTSGLEQFF
TRBJ2-5,-,-,TRBV27,TGTGCCAGCAGTTTGTGGGCGACACAAGAGACCCAGTACTTC,CASSLWATQETQYF
TRBJ2-1,medium-sized,-,TRBV19,TGTGCCAGTAGTATTAGCAGCGGAGACTACAATGAGCAGTTCTTC,CASSISSGDYNEQFF
TRBJ2-3,-,TRBD2,TRBV11-2,TGTGCCAGCAGCCCACGGTGGTCGCGCGGGAGGGACTACACAGATACGCAGTATTTT,CASSPRWSRGRDYTDTQYF
TRBJ2-1,-,TRBD2,TRBV25-1,TGTGCCAGCAGACCAGCGGGACTAGGGATAAGGGAGCAGTTCTTC,CASRPAGLGIREQFF
TRBJ1-1,-,TRBD1,TRBV5-4,TGTGCCAGCAGCTCGGGACAGAGAAACACTGAAGCTTTCTTT,CASSSGQRNTEAFF
TRBJ1-4,few,-,TRBV4-2,TGTGCCAGCAGCCAAGGTAGAGGATCAGTTGCAACTAATGAAAAACTGTTTTTT,CASSQGRGSVATNEKLFF
TRBJ2-1,-,-,TRBV28,TGTGCCAGCACCACCACCCAGGGCGGACCCTACAATGAGCAGTTCTTC,CASTTTQGGPYNEQFF
TRBJ2-7,-,TRBD1,TRBV6-5,TGTGCCAGCAGTTACGGGGGGGGACAGGGGGCATACGAGCAGTACTTC,CASSYGGGQGAYEQYF
TRBJ1-1,-,-,TRBV6-6,TGTGCCAGCAGGATAGGGGACACTGAAGCTTTCTTT,CASRIGDTEAFF
TRBJ2-3,-,TRBD1,TRBV6-5,TGTGCCAGCAGTTATAGGACAGGGCCAGATACGCAGTATTTT,CASSYRTGPDTQYF
TRBJ2-5,-,TRBD2,TRBV4-1,TGCGCCAGCAGCCAAGGGCTAGCGGGAGGGCCGAGACAAGAGACCCAGTACTTC,CASSQGLAGGPRQETQYF
TRBJ1-1,few,TRBD1,TRBV7-9,TGTGCCAGCAACGTACAGGGGGCAGGTGAAGCTTTCTTT,CASNVQGAGEAFF
TRBJ1-1,-,-,TRBV9,TGTGCCAGCAGTTCGGGCCCTGGACTCCGAGAAGCTTTCTTT,CASSSGPGLREAFF
TRBJ2-1,-,-,TRBV9,TGTGCCAGCAGCGTAGATCAGATCCCCAACAATGAGCAGTTCTTC,CASSVDQIPNNEQFF
TRBJ1-4,-,-,TRBV6-1,TGTGCCAGCAAGAGCGTTAATGAAAAACTGTTTTTT,CASKSVNEKLFF
TRBJ1-5,-,TRBD1,TRBV19,TGTGCCAGTAGTGGACAGGGGGGTCAGCCCCAGCATTTT,CASSGQGGQPQHF
TRBJ2-1,-,-,TRBV19,TGTGCCAGTTGGGGCCCGGCCCCCAATGAGCAGTTCTTC,CASWGPAPNEQFF
TRBJ2-7,-,TRBD2,TRBV15,TGTGCCACCAGCAGCGGACTAGCGGGAGCCGCTGGGGAGCAGTACTTC,CATSSGLAGAAGEQYF
TRBJ1-5,-,-,TRBV6-6,TGTGCCAGCAGTATGGGGACATTAAGGGGCAATCAGCCCCAGCATTTT,CASSMGTLRGNQPQHF
TRBJ2-1,-,-,TRBV5-1,TGCGCCAGCAGCGACCTAGATGAGCAGTTCTTC,CASSDLDEQFF
TRBJ2-3,-,-,TRBV6-5,TGTGCCAGCAGTTACGGCCAATCTCCTAGCACAGATACGCAGTATTTT,CASSYGQSPSTDTQYF
TRBJ2-1,-,-,TRBV6-4,TGTGCCAGCAGTGAAAGTCCCGGGGAGTTAAGGGAGCAGTTCTTC,CASSESPGELREQFF
TRBJ1-6,few,-,TRBV13,TGTGCCAGCAGCTTAGGGGGACCCACCCAGGGGACACCCCTCCACTTT,CASSLGGPTQGTPLHF
TRBJ2-5,-,-,TRBV10-1,TGCGCCAGCAGTGCCGCCAGGTCCGAGACCCAGTACTTC,CASSAARSETQYF
TRBJ2-7,-,-,TRBV7-9,TGTGCCAGCAGCTTACTAGGGGGCGAGCAGTACTTC,CASSLLGGEQYF
TRBJ1-1,-,-,TRBV5-8,TGTGCCAGCAGCTGGGGGCACCCTGGGAACTTT,CASSWGHPGNF
TRBJ1-6,-,-,TRBV4-1,TGCGCCAGCAGCCCCTCAGGCACAGGGCTGCGTTCACCCCTCCACTTT,CASSPSGTGLRSPLHF
TRBJ2-1,-,TRBD2,TRBV30,TGTGCCTGGAGTCGCGGGAGGGCCATTTACAATGAGCAGTTCTTC,CAWSRGRAIYNEQFF
TRBJ2-1,once,TRBD2,TRBV28,TGTGCCAGCAGAACTAGATGGGGGACTAGCGGGAGCTCCTACAATGAGCAGTTCTTC,CASRTRWGTSGSSYNEQFF
TRBJ1-5,few,-,TRBV28,TGTGCCAGCAGTTCTCCCAGGAGACAGTCAAATCAGCCCCAGCATTTT,CASSSPRRQSNQPQHF
TRBJ2-1,-,TRBD1,TRBV6-5,TGTGCCAGCAGAACAGGGGGCCTAAGTGAGCAGTTCTTC,CASRTGGLSEQFF
TRBJ2-2,-,-,TRBV7-8,TGTGCCAGCAGCTCGAACGCGGGGTCGTACACCGGGGAGCTGTTTTTT,CASSSNAGSYTGELFF
TRBJ1-3,few,-,TRBV30,TGTGCCTGGAGGGGAGATCTAAACACCATATATTTT,CAWRGDLNTIYF
TRBJ1-5,-,TRBD1,TRBV2,TGTGCCAGCAGTCCGGCACAGGGGAATCAGCCCCAGCATTTT,CASSPAQGNQPQHF
TRBJ1-4,-,TRBD1,TRBV27,TGTGCCAGCAGTCTCATTGCGACAGGGGATGAAAAACTGTTTTTT,CASSLIATGDEKLFF
TRBJ1-1,once,-,TRBV28,TGTGCCAGCAGTTACCCCCGTATAGTTGAAGCTTTCTTT,CASSYPRIVEAFF
TRBJ2-5,-,-,TRBV5-1,TGCGCCAGCAGCGCGGACCGTCTCACCCATTTCGCGGGGAGGTCGGAGACCCAGTACTTC,CASSADRLTHFAGRSETQYF
TRBJ2-1,-,TRBD1,TRBV5-1,TGCGCCAGCAGCTCGACAGGGGCCTCCTACAATGAGCAGTTCTTC,CASSSTGASYNEQFF
TRBJ2-2,-,-,TRBV5-1,TGCGCCAGCAGCTGGGGGGGGCGCACCGGGGAGCTGTTTTTT,CASSWGGRTGELFF
TRBJ1-2,-,-,TRBV20-1,TGCAGTGCCCCGCGGACTGCCCAGACCTTC,CSAPRTAQTF